This T cell receptor beta chain was identified during a study of cytomegalovirus exposure and HLA in healthy donors (dated by TCRdb to 2016 to 2017). In terms of the full investigation: An earlier analysis of about 560 of the donors reported about 280 Gb of sequence data and 100 million to 120 million unique TCR beta sequences obtained from about 180 million T cells. An early release covering more than 500 HLA-typed donors comprised approximately 290 gigabases of sequencing data and around 85 million unique TCR sequences. Of the approximately 400 genotyped donors, roughly 76% were placed in the genetic ancestry cluster associated with self-reported Caucasian donors. The aim of the study was to test whether cataloging public T cell receptors could identify signatures of past pathogen exposure. The study used immunosequencing to profile the T cell repertoires of several hundred subjects and linked those repertoires to cytomegalovirus serostatus. In addition to the first cohort of around 670 subjects, a separate validation cohort of some 120 different subjects was used. To predict cytomegalovirus infection status, the study brought together high-throughput TCR immunosequencing, statistical association of individual TCRs with disease status, and machine learning. In a later analysis, previously published TCR beta repertoires from 670 or so donors were re-analyzed and high-resolution HLA genotyping was added so that TCR occurrence patterns could be studied. Rather than using new phenotypic data, the later analysis identified candidate immune exposures from TCR beta sequences and from how often those sequences occurred across donors. An earlier analysis of several hundred of the donors applied high-throughput TCR beta sequencing to assess whether each TCR beta V gene segment acted as functional or pseudogenic. Alongside the repertoire data, information on donor age, sex, ethnicity and CMV serostatus was compiled. A later genetic analysis took genome-wide SNP genotypes for about three fifths of the 666 donors and used that subset as a discovery cohort. All discovery cohort repertoires had been generated using a single sequencing platform. Class I and class II HLA loci were covered by the typing at four-digit resolution. Typing coverage varied by locus: roughly 629-630 donors for A, B, C, DRB1 and DQB1; roughly 510 for DQA1; over 600 for DPA1; 450 to 480 for DPB1. Four to six DR-DQ haplotypes were handled as single units for association and clustering, since linkage in the cohort was strong. Among roughly 370 genotyped donors of the cohort, an average of approximately 240,000 unique TCR beta nucleotide sequences were sequenced per donor, roughly a sixth of them non-productive. Points the paper makes about the study in general: Correlated functional status among segregating V segments might reflect linkage disequilibrium, but an unknown experimental factor could not be ruled out. An earlier analysis of 450 to 750 of the donors showed that most TCR beta V segments appeared in productive rearrangements either about 87% or about 30% of the time, which broadly matched IMGT annotations. In vitro tests confirmed that three of the cytomegalovirus-associated TCR beta chains recognize cytomegalovirus antigens. A further reported finding was that TCR beta sequences accurately predicted the HLA-A and HLA-B alleles for most subjects in the first cohort. The sequencing pipeline was judged likely to have produced a cluster of highly shared sequence variants as a technical artifact. Assigning TCR associations to individual alleles was difficult when HLA alleles, especially DR and DQ, strongly co-occurred. The presence/absence analyses assumed that sequencing depth was roughly uniform across donors, and that assumption may not be true. According to the authors, the approach could potentially be generalized to other disease states and immunological phenotypes. Most TCR sequences were seen in very few donors, while some public TCRs were found in many individuals. The earlier analysis of some 540 of the donors excluded over 15 rarely observed V segments, including chromosome 9 orphons, because counts were too low. In both the original and validation cohorts, the classifier was reported to diagnose cytomegalovirus status with high specificity and sensitivity. A later analysis reported that several top co-occurrence clusters appeared linked to parvovirus B19, influenza, CMV and Epstein-Barr virus. The only immune exposure information available for the cohort was CMV serostatus. The study listed 164 TCR beta chains as associated with cytomegalovirus. In a later analysis, TCR association rates were found to vary across HLA loci, with the most associated TCRs seen for DRB1 alleles and the fewest for HLA-C alleles. Most CMV-associated TCR beta chains appeared to be HLA-restricted in a later analysis, and the HLA associations seemed to be driven largely by CMV exposure. Because HLA typing was missing for some donors at each locus, association tests included only the typed subset. Only TCR beta chains were sequenced in this cohort, and the absence of alpha or paired-chain data limited detectable features. Compared with equally common non-associated chains, HLA-associated TCR beta chains in a later analysis were more clonally expanded and had lower generation probabilities. In a later analysis, around 17,000 TCR beta sequences were associated with specific HLA alleles at a false discovery rate of 0.05. A later genetic analysis reported fewer N-insertions in productive TCRs among donors in an Asian-associated ancestry cluster than the roughly 620-donor mean. The 87-base-pair reads could not distinguish some IMGT-functional V segments, including TRBV6-2 and TRBV6-3, so those segments were excluded. An association between a missense DCLRE1C variant and V-gene and J-gene trimming of TCR beta chains was found in a later genetic analysis and replicated in an independent cohort.

Concerning this clone itself: This receptor's antigen is unknown. Per-nucleotide qualities are absent, and no much larger clonotype sits a single base away.

The cohort was made up of 666 healthy bone marrow donors. All cohort members were sampled while nominally healthy, although unrecorded immune exposures were likely present. The donor was CMV seropositive and belonged to the group of 250 to 300 seropositive cohort members. Each donor provided a peripheral blood sample, and peripheral blood mononuclear cells were used for TCR beta sequencing. Genomic DNA extraction from the blood cell samples was performed with the Qiagen DNeasy Blood Extraction Kit. The receptor library was made with the immunoSEQ multiplex PCR assay. For the multiplex PCR, a mixture combining 60 forward primers for TCR Vbeta segments and 13 reverse primers for TCR Jbeta segments was used. The CDR3 region of rearranged TCR beta genes was amplified from genomic DNA by a multiplex PCR assay. The Illumina HiSeq System was used to sequence the amplified TCR beta libraries as 87-base-pair reads. In the authors' own workflow: In a later analysis, roughly 80 million unique TCR beta chains were counted across the 666 repertoires, and roughly 11 million of these chains were shared by at least two donors. Raw reads were error-corrected and collapsed into unique sequences with a nearest-neighbor algorithm that merged closely related sequences to remove PCR and sequencing errors. Alignment of CDR3 sequences to IMGT reference sequences was used to assign V, D and J gene segments. Each retained sequence needed at least a six-nucleotide match to both a V gene segment and a J gene segment. A rearrangement counted as productive if the CDR3 had no stop codons and remained in frame with V and J, and every other rearrangement counted as non-productive. CDR3 was defined according to IMGT convention as the region running from the second conserved V-encoded cysteine to the conserved J-encoded phenylalanine. In an earlier analysis of approximately 500 of the donors, sequences lacking an unambiguous match to a single V gene segment were excluded. An earlier analysis of fewer than 750 of the donors classified V segments as functional when productive rearrangements were above 56.7% and as segregating when the standard deviation between donors was above 5%. To diagnose cytomegalovirus status from the catalog of TCR beta chain sequences, a statistical classification framework was built. In a later analysis, V and J genes were assigned by comparing TCR nucleotide sequences against IMGT/GENE-DB human TR gene sequences. The TCRdist pipeline was used in a later analysis to assign CDR3 sequences and most-parsimonious VDJ recombination scenarios. In a later analysis, each TCR beta chain was defined by its CDR3 amino acid sequence together with its V-gene family, and reads without a unique V-gene family were excluded. In a later analysis, approximately 590 highly shared, low-generation-probability nucleotide sequences were removed to address suspected cross-contamination and a sequencing artifact. A later analysis calculated a clonal expansion index for each public chain from normalized within-repertoire ranks of inferred template counts. In a later analysis, generation probabilities were computed using a VDJ recombination model fitted to out-of-frame rearrangements, and the results were checked against IGoR. In a later analysis, hypergeometric tests were used to score TCR-TCR, TCR-HLA and TCR-CMV co-occurrence, with a repertoire-size bias correction applied to TCR pairs. In a later analysis, false discovery rates were estimated by permuting HLA or CMV assignments 20 times. A later analysis grouped co-occurring TCRs with DBSCAN, adding TCRdist sequence similarity when clustering within HLA-allele-positive subsets. Co-occurrence clustering excluded repertoires with fewer than 30,000 or more than 120,000 public chains, plus five with anomalous nucleotide sharing. TCRdb took this table from immuneACCESS and kept in-frame rearrangements with V and J called. Such tables lack part of the clones; where checked against another copy, unresolved V genes explain under half of the gap, and the rest is unexplained. The DNA was the basis for D and trimming; V, J and clone size are from that table. This sample has roughly 130,000 clones in its table, and approximately 68% of those were observed once. The ten largest clones add up to about 1.6% of the sample.

From the germline V gene (reference sequence), CDR1 is GTSNPN and CDR2 is SVGIG. Trimming removed 2 bases from V and 0 bases from J, leaving 8 bases between the germline ends. The CDR3 covers 14 residues, taking in both the cysteine and the phenylalanine. The CDR3 DNA has 42 bases and is translated from base 1. The source material was PBMCs. The sequence was obtained from a man aged 25 to 40 in good health and CMV-seropositive. This chain is built from TRBV30 and TRBJ2-1, with the D gene not confidently named. CDR3 reads: CAWSNRSSYNEQFF. The sequenced DNA is TGTGCCTGGAGTAACAGAAGCTCCTACAATGAGCAGTTCTTC. Outside the CDR3, residues come from the reference TRBV30 and TRBJ2-1 proteins, so the full variable domain is: SQTIHQWPATLVQPVGSPLSLECTVEGTSNPNLYWYRQAAGRGLQLLFYSVGIGQISSEVPQNLSASRPQDRQFILSSKKLLLSDSGFYLCAWSNRSSYNEQFFGPGTRLTVL.